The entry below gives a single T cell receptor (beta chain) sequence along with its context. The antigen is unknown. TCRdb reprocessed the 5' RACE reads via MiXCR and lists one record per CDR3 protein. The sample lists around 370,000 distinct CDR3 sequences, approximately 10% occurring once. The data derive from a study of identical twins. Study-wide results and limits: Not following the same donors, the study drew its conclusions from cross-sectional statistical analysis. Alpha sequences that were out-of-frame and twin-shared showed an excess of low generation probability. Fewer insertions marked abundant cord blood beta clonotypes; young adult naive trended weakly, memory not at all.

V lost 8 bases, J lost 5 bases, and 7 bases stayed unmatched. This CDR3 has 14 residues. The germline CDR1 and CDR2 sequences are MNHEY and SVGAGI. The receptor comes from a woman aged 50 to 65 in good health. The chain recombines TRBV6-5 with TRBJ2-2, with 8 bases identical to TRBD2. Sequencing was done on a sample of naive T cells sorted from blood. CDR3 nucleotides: TGTGCCAGCTCCGGTAGCGGGATGACCGGGGAGCTGTTTTTT. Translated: CASSGSGMTGELFF.